Shown below are 14 T cell receptor beta chains from a single sample sequenced in a study of radiation and T cells in renal cell carcinoma. Treatment given: treatment-naive control, cytoreductive nephrectomy. TCRdb's table, derived via immunoSEQ multiplex PCR, lists solely in-frame clones and lacks some. The repertoire holds 25,000 or so clones, over 50% seen once, with about 20% in the top ten. The specimen was tumor tissue, collected from a patient whose treatment was nephrectomy without radiotherapy. The receptors were gathered from a human donor with renal cell carcinoma.

The chain is built from TRBV2 and TRBJ1-2; D not resolved. CDR1 SNHLY and CDR2 FYNNEI come from the germline V gene. The V end was cut by 6 bases, the J end by 4 bases, with 21 bases between. The CDR3 is 16 amino acids. CDR3: CASRPRTTIRFYGYTF. In DNA form, the CDR3 reads TGTGCCAGCAGACCTAGGACTACCATCCGATTCTATGGCTACACCTTC.

The rearrangement joins TRBV11-3 to TRBJ2-3, with D possibly matching TRBD1 (5 bases). CDR3 length: 16 residues. Trimming stripped 0 bases from V and 4 bases from J, with 14 bases between. Germline values: CDR1 SGHNT, CDR2 YENEEA. CDR3 loop: CASSLEGRVAADTQYF. The CDR3 bases are TGTGCCAGCAGCTTAGAAGGCAGGGTCGCGGCAGATACGCAGTATTTT.

This clone has only a few counts. V gene TRBV29-1 combines with J gene TRBJ2-4; unclear D gene. V was pared by 0 bases and J by 3 bases, with 6 bases between. This CDR3 has 13 residues. Germline lookup yields CDR1 SQVTM and CDR2 ANQGSEA. CDR3 DNA: TGCAGCGTTGAAGATGTCGGCAAAAACATTCAGTACTTC. Translation: CSVEDVGKNIQYF.

The chain has TRBV27 and TRBJ1-2; D possibly corresponds to TRBD1 (5 bases). The length of the CDR3 is 15 residues. The germline V and J ends were trimmed by 2 bases and 5 bases, with 15 bases remaining between them. Germline V gene data show CDR1 as MNHEY and CDR2 as SMNVEV (reference sequence). CDR3 in amino acids: CASSLKDSPGYGYTF. The CDR3 DNA reads as TGTGCCAGCAGTTTAAAAGACAGCCCGGGGTATGGCTACACCTTC.

J is TRBJ2-2 and V is TRBV7-6; maybe TRBD1 (5 bases). The V end was cut by 5 bases, the J end by 1 base, with 8 bases between. The CDR3 is made up of 14 amino acids. CDR1 SGHVS and CDR2 FNYEAQ come from the germline V gene. DNA for the CDR3: TGTGCCAGCAGCGACCAGGGGAACACCGGGGAGCTGTTTTTT. Translating it yields CASSDQGNTGELFF.

The chain is built from TRBV30 and TRBJ1-3, with 7 bases matching TRBD1. The germline CDR1 and CDR2 sequences are GTSNPN and SVGIG (reference sequence). The CDR3 has 15 residues. Trimming removed 0 bases from V and 2 bases from J; junction bases left unmatched: 4. Here the CDR3 reads CAWSVRGTAGNTIYF. The CDR3 DNA reads TGTGCCTGGAGTGTACGTGGGACAGCTGGAAACACCATATATTTT.

The J gene is TRBJ1-2, the V gene TRBV10-3, with D maybe TRBD1 (5 bases). The CDR3 totals 12 residues. The germline V gene has CDR1 ENHRY and CDR2 SYGVKD. Trimming pared 11 bases from V and 2 bases from J, leaving 12 bases between. The CDR3 loop is CAHQGENYGYTF. The CDR3 coding sequence is TGTGCCCATCAGGGAGAAAACTATGGCTACACCTTC.

In this sample, this clone is medium-sized. V gene TRBV30 combines with J gene TRBJ1-6; TRBD1 is a possible D gene (5 bases). Deletions cut 1 base from V and 7 bases from J, with 17 bases between. This CDR3 spans 16 amino acids. The germline V gene has CDR1 GTSNPN and CDR2 SVGIG (reference sequence). This CDR3 reads CAWSGGSRGSNSPLHF. The CDR3 DNA reads TGTGCCTGGAGTGGGGGCTCGAGGGGTTCCAATTCACCCCTCCACTTT.

The V and J genes are TRBV19 and TRBJ2-1; 14 bases fit TRBD2. The CDR3 has 16 amino acids. Germline lookup yields CDR1 LNHDA and CDR2 SQIVND (reference sequence). After removal of 6 bases from V and 6 bases from J, the junction contained 7 bases not matched to a gene. The CDR3 DNA reads TGTGCCAGTAGACTAAGACTAGCGGGGGGGCTCAATGAGCAGTTCTTC. Translating gives CASRLRLAGGLNEQFF.

The chain links TRBV9 to TRBJ2-7; possible D gene TRBD1, 6 bases. The CDR3 totals 14 residues. Looked up from germline, CDR1 is SGDLS and CDR2 is YYNGEE. V was pared by 0 bases and J by 3 bases, with 10 bases between. CDR3 nucleotide sequence: TGTGCCAGCAGCGTAGGACAGGCATACTACGAGCAGTACTTC. This sequence encodes CASSVGQAYYEQYF.

The chain joins TRBV7-8 to TRBJ2-7; 7 bases are a match to TRBD1. The CDR3 covers 17 residues. Germline-derived CDR1 and CDR2 are SGHVS and FQNEAQ. Germline trimming cut 5 bases from V and 1 base from J; bases unmatched to any gene: 14. The CDR3 DNA is TGTGCCAGCAGCCCGCGAATACCCGGGACAGCTTCCTACGAGCAGTACTTC. Protein product: CASSPRIPGTASYEQYF.

The chain uses TRBV7-6 and TRBJ1-4; D remains ambiguous. V lost 1 base and J 0 bases, leaving 9 bases between the germline ends. Germline V gene lookup returns CDR1 SGHVS and CDR2 FNYEAQ. The CDR3 is made up of 16 amino acids. The CDR3 region has the DNA TGTGCCAGCAGCTTAGATATGGGGACAACTAATGAAAAACTGTTTTTT. Translating it yields CASSLDMGTTNEKLFF.

This chain links TRBV7-3 with TRBJ2-3; D is perhaps TRBD1 or TRBD2 (6 bases each). Germline CDR1 reads SGHTA; CDR2 reads FQGTGA. The V and J ends lost 3 bases and 5 bases respectively, with 12 bases between them. CDR3 length equals 14 residues. The CDR3 loop is CASSLLGGGDTQYF. The CDR3 nucleotides read TGTGCCAGCAGCTTGTTAGGAGGGGGAGATACGCAGTATTTT.

J is TRBJ1-2 and V is TRBV2; D is unresolved. With 4 bases removed from V and 2 bases from J, the gap between germline ends came to 8 bases. The CDR3 runs 13 residues. The germline gives CDR1 SNHLY, CDR2 FYNNEI. The CDR3 protein is CASSVVGNYGYTF. CDR3 sequence (DNA): TGTGCCAGCAGTGTTGTGGGAAACTATGGCTACACCTTC.